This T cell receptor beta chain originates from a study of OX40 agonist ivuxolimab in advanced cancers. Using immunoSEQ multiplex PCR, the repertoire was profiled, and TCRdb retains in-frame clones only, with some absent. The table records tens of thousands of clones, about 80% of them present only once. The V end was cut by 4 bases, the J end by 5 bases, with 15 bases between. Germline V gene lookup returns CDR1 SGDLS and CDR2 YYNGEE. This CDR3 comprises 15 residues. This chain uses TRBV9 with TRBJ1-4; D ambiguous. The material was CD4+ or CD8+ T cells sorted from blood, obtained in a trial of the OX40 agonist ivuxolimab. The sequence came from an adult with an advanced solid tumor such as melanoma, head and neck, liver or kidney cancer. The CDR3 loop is CASSQRGNPNEKLFF. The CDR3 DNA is TGTGCCAGCAGCCAGAGAGGGAACCCCAATGAAAAACTGTTTTTT.